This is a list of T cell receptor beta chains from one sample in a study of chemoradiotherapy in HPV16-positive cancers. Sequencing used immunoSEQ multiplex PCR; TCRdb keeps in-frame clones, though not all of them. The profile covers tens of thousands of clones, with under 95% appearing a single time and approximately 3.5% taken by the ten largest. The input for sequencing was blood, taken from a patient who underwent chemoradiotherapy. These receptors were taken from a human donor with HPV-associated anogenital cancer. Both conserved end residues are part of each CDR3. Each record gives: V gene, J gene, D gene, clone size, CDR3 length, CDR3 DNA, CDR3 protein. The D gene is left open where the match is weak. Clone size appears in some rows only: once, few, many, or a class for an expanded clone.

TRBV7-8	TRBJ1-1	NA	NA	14	TGTGCCAGCAGCTTAGCGGTAGTAGGTACTGAAGCTTTCTTT	CASSLAVVGTEAFF
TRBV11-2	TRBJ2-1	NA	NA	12	TGTGCCAGCAGCAACCTACACAATGAGCAGTTCTTC	CASSNLHNEQFF
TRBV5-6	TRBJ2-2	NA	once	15	TGTGCCAGCAGCGGGAACGGGGAAGGCACCGGGGAGCTGTTTTTT	CASSGNGEGTGELFF
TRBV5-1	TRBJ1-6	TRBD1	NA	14	TGCGCCAGCAGTCGCGGACAGGCTAATTCACCCCTCCACTTT	CASSRGQANSPLHF
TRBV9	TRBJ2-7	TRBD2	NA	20	TGTGCCAGCAGCGCCGACCCTACCGGGAGGGCCACCCCCAGTCTCTACGAGCAGTACTTC	CASSADPTGRATPSLYEQYF
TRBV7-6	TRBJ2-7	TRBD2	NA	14	TGTGCCAGCAGCCGTCAGGGAGGGACCTACGAGCAGTACTTC	CASSRQGGTYEQYF
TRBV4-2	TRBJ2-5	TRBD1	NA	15	TGTGCCAGCAGCCAGGGGGACAGGGGTGGAGAGACCCAGTACTTC	CASSQGDRGGETQYF
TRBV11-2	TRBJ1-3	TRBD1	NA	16	TGTGCCAGCAGCGGAGACAGGGGGCACTCTGGAAACACCATATATTTT	CASSGDRGHSGNTIYF
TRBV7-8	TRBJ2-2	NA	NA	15	TGTGCCAGCAGCTCCTGGCTGTCGAGCACCGGGGAGCTGTTTTTT	CASSSWLSSTGELFF
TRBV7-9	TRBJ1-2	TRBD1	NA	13	TGTGCCAGCAGCTCGGGACAGGCCAGGAGTATCACCTTC	CASSSGQARSITF
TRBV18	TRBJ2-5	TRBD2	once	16	TGTGCCAGCTCGACTAGCGGGGGGCCGTACCAAGAGACCCAGTACTTC	CASSTSGGPYQETQYF
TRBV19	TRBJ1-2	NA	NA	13	TGTGCCAGTAGGCCCTTCGGACGTTATGGCTACACCTTC	CASRPFGRYGYTF
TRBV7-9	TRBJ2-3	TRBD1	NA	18	TGTGCCAGCAGCTCCTTCTCTTGGGGGAAGGGGGCGCACGATACGCAGTATTTT	CASSSFSWGKGAHDTQYF
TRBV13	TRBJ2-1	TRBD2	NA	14	TGTGCCAGCAGCTATTCAGCGGGAGGAAATGAGCAGTTCTTC	CASSYSAGGNEQFF
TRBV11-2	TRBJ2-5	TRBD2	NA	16	TGTGCCAGCAGCCAGACGGGGGGGCGGATCCAAGAGACCCAGTACTTC	CASSQTGGRIQETQYF
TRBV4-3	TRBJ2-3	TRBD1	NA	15	TGCGCCAGCAGCCAAGGGACAGGGCCCCGGGATACGCAGTATTTT	CASSQGTGPRDTQYF
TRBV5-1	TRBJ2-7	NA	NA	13	TGCGCCAGCAGCTTCGGACAAGCGGGCGAGCAGTACTTC	CASSFGQAGEQYF
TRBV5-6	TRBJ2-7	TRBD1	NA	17	TGTGCCAGCAGCTCTCCGGGACAGGGGCTTATCATCTACGAGCAGTACTTC	CASSSPGQGLIIYEQYF
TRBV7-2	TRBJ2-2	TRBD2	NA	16	TGTGCCAGCAGCCCTCAGACTAGCGGGGGGTCCGGGGAGCTGTTTTTT	CASSPQTSGGSGELFF
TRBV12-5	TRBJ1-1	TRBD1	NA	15	TGTGCTAGTGGTTCCCTGACGACAGGGGGCACTGAAGCTTTCTTT	CASGSLTTGGTEAFF
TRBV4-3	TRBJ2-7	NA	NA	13	TGCGCCAGCAGCCAAGCTCCGAGCTACGAGCAGTACTTC	CASSQAPSYEQYF
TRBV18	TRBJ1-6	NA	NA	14	TGTGCCAGCTCACAGGGTTCGGAGAATTCACCCCTCCACTTT	CASSQGSENSPLHF
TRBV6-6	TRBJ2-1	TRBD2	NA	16	TGTGCCAGCAGTCCCCCGGGCGGGAGCGCCCCCGATGAGCAGTTCTTC	CASSPPGGSAPDEQFF
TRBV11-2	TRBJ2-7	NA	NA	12	TGTGCCAGCAGCTTCGACAGGAGCGAGCAGTACTTC	CASSFDRSEQYF
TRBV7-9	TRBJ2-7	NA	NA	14	TGTGCCAGCAGCATGCCGGGACGGTTCTACGAGCAGTACTTC	CASSMPGRFYEQYF
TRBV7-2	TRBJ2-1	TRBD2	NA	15	TGTGCCAGCAGCTTGTTAGCGGGAGGTTACAATGAGCAGTTCTTC	CASSLLAGGYNEQFF
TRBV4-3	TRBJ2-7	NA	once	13	TGCGCCAGCAGCCAATCAACCCAGGCGTCGCAGTACTTC	CASSQSTQASQYF
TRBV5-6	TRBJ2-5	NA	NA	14	TGTGCCAGCAGCCCCGGCCAGGGGCGGGAGACCCAGTACTTC	CASSPGQGRETQYF
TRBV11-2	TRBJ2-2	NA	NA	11	TGTGCCAGCAGCCGGGAAGAGGAGCTGTTTTTT	CASSREEELFF
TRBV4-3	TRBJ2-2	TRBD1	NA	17	TGCGCCAGCAGCCATGGGACAGGGAGGCAGCCTACCGGGGAGCTGTTTTTT	CASSHGTGRQPTGELFF
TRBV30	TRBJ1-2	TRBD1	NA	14	TGTGCCTGGGATACCTCGACAGGGGACTATGGCTACACCTTC	CAWDTSTGDYGYTF
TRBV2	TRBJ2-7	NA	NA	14	TGTGCCAGCAGTGTAGGGGATCAAATCTACGAGCAGTACTTC	CASSVGDQIYEQYF
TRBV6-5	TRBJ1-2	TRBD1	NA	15	TGTGCCAGCAGTTACCGGGGACAGGGAGACTATGGCTACACCTTC	CASSYRGQGDYGYTF
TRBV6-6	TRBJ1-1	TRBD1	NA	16	TGTGCCAGCAGTTACTCGGCGGGACAGGGTGGGACTGAAGCTTTCTTT	CASSYSAGQGGTEAFF
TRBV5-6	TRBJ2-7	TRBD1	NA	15	TGTGCCAGCAGCTACCGGGACAGGGGGCTGTACGAGCAGTACTTC	CASSYRDRGLYEQYF
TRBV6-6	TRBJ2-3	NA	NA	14	TGTGCCAGCACCCTTCACCCTAGCACAGATACGCAGTATTTT	CASTLHPSTDTQYF
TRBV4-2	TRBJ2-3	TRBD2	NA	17	TGTGCCAGCAGCCAAGAACTAGCGGGAGGTAGCACAGATACGCAGTATTTT	CASSQELAGGSTDTQYF
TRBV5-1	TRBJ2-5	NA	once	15	TGCGCCAGCAGCCCGTCGCGCAGCGGTCAAGAGACCCAGTACTTC	CASSPSRSGQETQYF
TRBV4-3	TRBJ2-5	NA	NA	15	TGCGCCAGCAGCCAAAGTACAGGGTTCCAAGAGACCCAGTACTTC	CASSQSTGFQETQYF
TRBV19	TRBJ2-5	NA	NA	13	TGTGCCAGTAGTATAGGCAGTCAAGAGACCCAGTACTTC	CASSIGSQETQYF
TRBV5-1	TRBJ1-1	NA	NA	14	TGCGCCAGCAGCTTGGACTTGGCGAACACTGAAGCTTTCTTT	CASSLDLANTEAFF